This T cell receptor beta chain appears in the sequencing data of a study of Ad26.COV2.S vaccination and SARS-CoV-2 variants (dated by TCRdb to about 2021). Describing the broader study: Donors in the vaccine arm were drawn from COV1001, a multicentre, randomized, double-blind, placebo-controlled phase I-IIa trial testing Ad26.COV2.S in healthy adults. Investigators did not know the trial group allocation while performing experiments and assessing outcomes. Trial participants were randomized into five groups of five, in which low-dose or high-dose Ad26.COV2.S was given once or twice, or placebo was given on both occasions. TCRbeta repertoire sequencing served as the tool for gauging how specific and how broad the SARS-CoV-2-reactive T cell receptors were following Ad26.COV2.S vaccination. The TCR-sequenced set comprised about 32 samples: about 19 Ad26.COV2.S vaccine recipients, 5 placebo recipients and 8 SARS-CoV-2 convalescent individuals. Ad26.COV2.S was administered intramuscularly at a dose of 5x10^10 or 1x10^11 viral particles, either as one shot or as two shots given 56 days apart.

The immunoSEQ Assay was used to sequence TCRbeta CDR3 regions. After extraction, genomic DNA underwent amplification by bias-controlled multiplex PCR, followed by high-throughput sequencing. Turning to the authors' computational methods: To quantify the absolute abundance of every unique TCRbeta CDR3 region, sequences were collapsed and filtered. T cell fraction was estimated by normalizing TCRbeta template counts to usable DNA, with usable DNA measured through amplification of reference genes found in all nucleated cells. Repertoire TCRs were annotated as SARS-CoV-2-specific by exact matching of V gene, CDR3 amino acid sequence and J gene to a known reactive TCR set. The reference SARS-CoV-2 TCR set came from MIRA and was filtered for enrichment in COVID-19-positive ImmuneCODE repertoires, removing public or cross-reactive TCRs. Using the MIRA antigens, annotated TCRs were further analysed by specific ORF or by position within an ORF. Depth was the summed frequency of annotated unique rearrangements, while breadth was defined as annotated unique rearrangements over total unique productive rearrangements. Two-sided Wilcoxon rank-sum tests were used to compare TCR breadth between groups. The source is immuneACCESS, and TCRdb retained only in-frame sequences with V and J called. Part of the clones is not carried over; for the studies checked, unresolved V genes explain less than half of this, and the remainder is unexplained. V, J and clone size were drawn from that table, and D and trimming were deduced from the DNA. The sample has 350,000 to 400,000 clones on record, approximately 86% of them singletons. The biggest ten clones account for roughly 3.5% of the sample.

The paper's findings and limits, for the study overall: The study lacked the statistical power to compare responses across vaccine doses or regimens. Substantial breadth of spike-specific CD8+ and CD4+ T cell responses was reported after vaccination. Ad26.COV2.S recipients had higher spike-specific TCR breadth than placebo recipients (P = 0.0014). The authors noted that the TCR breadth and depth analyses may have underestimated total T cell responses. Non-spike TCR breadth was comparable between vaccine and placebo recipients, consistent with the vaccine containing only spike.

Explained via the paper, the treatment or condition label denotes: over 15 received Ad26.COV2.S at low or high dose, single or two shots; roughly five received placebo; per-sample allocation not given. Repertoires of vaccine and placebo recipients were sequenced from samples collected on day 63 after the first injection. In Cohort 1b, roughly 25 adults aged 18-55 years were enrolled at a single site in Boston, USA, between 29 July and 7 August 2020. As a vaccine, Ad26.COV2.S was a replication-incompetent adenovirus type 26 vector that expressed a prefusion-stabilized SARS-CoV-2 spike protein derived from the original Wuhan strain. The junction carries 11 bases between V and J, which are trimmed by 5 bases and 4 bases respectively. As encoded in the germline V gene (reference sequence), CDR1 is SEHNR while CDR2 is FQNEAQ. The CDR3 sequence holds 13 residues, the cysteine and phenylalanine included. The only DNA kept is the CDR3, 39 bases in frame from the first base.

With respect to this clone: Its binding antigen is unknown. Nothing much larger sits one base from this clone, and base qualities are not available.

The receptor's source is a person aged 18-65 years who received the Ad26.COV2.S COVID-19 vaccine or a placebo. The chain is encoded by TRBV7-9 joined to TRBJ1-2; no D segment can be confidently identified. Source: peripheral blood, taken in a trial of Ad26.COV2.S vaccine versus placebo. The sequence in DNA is TGTGCCAGCAGCCCACCCCCTGGCTATGGCTACACCTTC. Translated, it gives CASSPPPGYGYTF.